The rows below give T cell receptor beta chains drawn from one sample of a study of cytomegalovirus exposure and HLA in healthy donors. Measured with immunoSEQ multiplex PCR; TCRdb has only the in-frame clones, and not every one. Of approximately 64,000 clones in the sample, around 74% are singletons; the top ten hold about 5.5%. The material sequenced was PBMCs. These TCRs come from a male donor in good health and CMV-seropositive. CDR3s include the opening cysteine and the closing phenylalanine or tryptophan. Each record gives: V gene, clone size, J gene, D gene, CDR3 DNA, CDR3 protein. The D gene is left open where the match is weak. Clone size is given for some rows only: seen once, a few or many times, or a class if the clone is expanded.

TRBV11-2	.	TRBJ2-5	.	TGTGCCAGCAGCCCCGGGACAAACCAAGAGACCCAGTACTTC	CASSPGTNQETQYF
TRBV7-7	.	TRBJ2-5	.	TGTGCTAGCAGCACAGGGCGGGGGAGGTGGGAGACCCAGTACTTC	CASSTGRGRWETQYF
TRBV6-5	.	TRBJ1-1	.	TGTGCCAGCAGCCCCAGACACGATGAAGCTTTCTTT	CASSPRHDEAFF
TRBV11-2	.	TRBJ2-7	TRBD1	TGTGCCAGCAGCCCTGAACCGGGACAGGGGGCCTACGAGCAGTACTTC	CASSPEPGQGAYEQYF
TRBV6-1	.	TRBJ1-1	.	TGTGCCAGCAGACTGGACAGAATGAACACTGAAGCTTTCTTT	CASRLDRMNTEAFF
TRBV5-4	.	TRBJ2-3	.	TGTGCCAGCAGCTGGGGGGGCGGGGGAAGCACAGATACGCAGTATTTT	CASSWGGGGSTDTQYF
TRBV5-8	.	TRBJ1-1	.	TGTGCCAGCAGCTTGGAGGCAGGGCAAGATGAAGCTTTCTTT	CASSLEAGQDEAFF
TRBV15	.	TRBJ2-5	.	TGTGCCACCAGCAGCCCCAGTCTGGAGACCCAGTACTTC	CATSSPSLETQYF
TRBV2	once	TRBJ1-5	.	TGTGCCAGCAGTGAAATGTACGGGGATTTCCAGCCCCAGCATTTT	CASSEMYGDFQPQHF
TRBV4-3	.	TRBJ1-3	TRBD1	TGCGCCAGCAGCCACGGGACAGCTTCTGGAAACACCATATATTTT	CASSHGTASGNTIYF
TRBV2	.	TRBJ1-6	.	TGTGCCAGCAGTGATTGGGAGATCAATTCACCCCTCCACTTT	CASSDWEINSPLHF
TRBV5-5	.	TRBJ2-1	TRBD2	TGTGCCAGCAGCAGGAGGGCGGGCCCGGGAGGGTCCAATGAGCAGTTCTTC	CASSRRAGPGGSNEQFF
TRBV29-1	.	TRBJ1-2	.	TGCAGCGTCGAAAAACAGGGCTCGAGGTATGGCTACACCTTC	CSVEKQGSRYGYTF
TRBV10-3	.	TRBJ2-1	TRBD2	TGTGCCATCAGTTCGCCACCGGGTAGCGGGGGGCTGAATGAGCAGTTCTTC	CAISSPPGSGGLNEQFF
TRBV9	.	TRBJ2-3	.	TGTGCCAGCAGCGTAGCTAGAGGAACTAGGGAAGATACGCAGTATTTT	CASSVARGTREDTQYF
TRBV7-3	.	TRBJ1-3	.	TGTGCCAGCAGCTCGCCTCGCGAAAACACCATATATTTT	CASSSPRENTIYF
TRBV11-2	.	TRBJ1-6	.	TGTGCCAGCAGCTTAGTTACAGGGTTTGGCTCACCCCTCCACTTT	CASSLVTGFGSPLHF
TRBV28	.	TRBJ1-2	.	TGTGCCAGCAGTTTATCCCAGGCCCGCCTCTATGGCTACACCTTC	CASSLSQARLYGYTF
TRBV13	few	TRBJ2-3	.	TGTGCCAGCAGCTCGACTGGGACTTCAAGCACAGATACGCAGTATTTT	CASSSTGTSSTDTQYF
TRBV30	.	TRBJ1-1	.	TGTGCCTGGAGTGTAGTAGGTAGTCGGGTCACTGAAGCTTTCTTT	CAWSVVGSRVTEAFF
TRBV6-6	.	TRBJ1-1	TRBD1	TGTGCCAGCAGTTACTCCGGGGACAGGGGGAACACTGAAGCTTTCTTT	CASSYSGDRGNTEAFF
TRBV20-1	.	TRBJ2-1	TRBD1	TGCAGTGCTACCAGGGGGAATGAGCAGTTCTTC	CSATRGNEQFF
TRBV27	.	TRBJ1-5	.	TGTGCCAGCAGCCCGGGGGGAGCCTTCAATCAGCCCCAGCATTTT	CASSPGGAFNQPQHF
TRBV9	.	TRBJ1-6	TRBD1	TGTGCCAGCAGCGTCGACAGGGTTAGTAATTCACCCCTCCACTTT	CASSVDRVSNSPLHF